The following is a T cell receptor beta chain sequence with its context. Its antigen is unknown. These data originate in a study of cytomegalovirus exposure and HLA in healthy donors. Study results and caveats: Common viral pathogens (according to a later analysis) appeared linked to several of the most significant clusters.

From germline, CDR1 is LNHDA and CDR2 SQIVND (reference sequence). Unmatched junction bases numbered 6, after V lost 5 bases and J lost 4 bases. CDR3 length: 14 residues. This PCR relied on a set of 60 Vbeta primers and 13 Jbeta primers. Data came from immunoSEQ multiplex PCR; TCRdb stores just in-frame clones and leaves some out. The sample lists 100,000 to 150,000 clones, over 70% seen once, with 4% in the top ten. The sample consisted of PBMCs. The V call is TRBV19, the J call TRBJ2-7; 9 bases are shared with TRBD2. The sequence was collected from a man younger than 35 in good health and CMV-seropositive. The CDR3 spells CASSDAGGPYEQYF. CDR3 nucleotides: TGTGCCAGTAGTGATGCGGGAGGGCCGTACGAGCAGTACTTC.